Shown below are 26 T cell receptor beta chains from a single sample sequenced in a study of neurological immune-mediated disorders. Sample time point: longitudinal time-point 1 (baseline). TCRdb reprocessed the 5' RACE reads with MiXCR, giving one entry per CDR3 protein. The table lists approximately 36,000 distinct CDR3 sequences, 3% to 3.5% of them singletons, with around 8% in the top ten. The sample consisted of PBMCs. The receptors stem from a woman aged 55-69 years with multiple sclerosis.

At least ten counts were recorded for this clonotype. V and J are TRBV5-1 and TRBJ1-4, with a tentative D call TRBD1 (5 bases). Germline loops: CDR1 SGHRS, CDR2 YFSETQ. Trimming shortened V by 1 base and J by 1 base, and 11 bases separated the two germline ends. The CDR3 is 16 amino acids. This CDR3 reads CASSLQVQGTNEKLFF. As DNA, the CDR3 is TGCGCCAGCAGCTTGCAGGTCCAGGGAACTAATGAAAAACTGTTTTTT.

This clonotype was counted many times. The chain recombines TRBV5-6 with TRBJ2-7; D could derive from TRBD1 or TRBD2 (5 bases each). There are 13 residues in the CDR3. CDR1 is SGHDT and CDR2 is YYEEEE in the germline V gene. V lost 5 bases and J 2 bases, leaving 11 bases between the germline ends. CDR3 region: CASRRDRTYEQYF. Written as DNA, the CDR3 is TGTGCCAGCAGGAGGGACCGCACCTACGAGCAGTACTTC. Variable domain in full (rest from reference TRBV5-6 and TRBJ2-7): DAGVTQSPTHLIKTRGQQVTLRCSPKSGHDTVSWYQQALGQGPQFIFQYYEEEERQRGNFPDRFSGHQFPNYSSELNVNALLLGDSALYLCASRRDRTYEQYFGPGTRLTVT.

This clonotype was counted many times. CDR3 region: CAISTDAGGEQYF. The CDR3 DNA sequence: TGTGCCATCAGTACAGATGCGGGAGGCGAGCAGTACTTC. The V gene is TRBV10-3, the J gene TRBJ2-7, with 8 bases lining up with TRBD2. The CDR3 totals 13 residues. The junction had 6 bases not matched to a gene; V was cut back by 5 bases and J by 6 bases. CDR1 is ENHRY and CDR2 is SYGVKD in the germline V gene.

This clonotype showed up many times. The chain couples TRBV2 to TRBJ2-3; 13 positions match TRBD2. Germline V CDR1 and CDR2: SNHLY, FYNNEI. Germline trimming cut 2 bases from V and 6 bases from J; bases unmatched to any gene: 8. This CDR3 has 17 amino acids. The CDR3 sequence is CASSETRTSGGGDTQYF. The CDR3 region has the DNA TGTGCCAGCAGTGAAACGCGGACTAGCGGGGGCGGGGATACGCAGTATTTT.

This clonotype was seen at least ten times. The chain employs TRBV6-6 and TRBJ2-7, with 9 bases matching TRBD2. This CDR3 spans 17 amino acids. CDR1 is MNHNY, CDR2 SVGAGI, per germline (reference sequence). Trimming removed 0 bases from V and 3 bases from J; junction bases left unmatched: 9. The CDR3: CASSYSKGVAGVYEQYF. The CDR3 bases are TGTGCCAGCAGTTACTCGAAGGGTGTAGCGGGGGTCTACGAGCAGTACTTC.

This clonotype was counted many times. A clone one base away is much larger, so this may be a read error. CDR3 bases: TGTGCCTGGAGTGTATGGGGCTTCGCGGGGACCCAGTACTTC. This codes for CAWSVWGFAGTQYF. The V call is TRBV30, the J call TRBJ2-5, with D possibly being TRBD1 or TRBD2 (5 bases each). Per germline, CDR1 GTSNPN and CDR2 SVGIG (reference sequence). The CDR3 extends over 14 amino acids. V lost 0 bases, J lost 7 bases, and 15 bases lay in between.

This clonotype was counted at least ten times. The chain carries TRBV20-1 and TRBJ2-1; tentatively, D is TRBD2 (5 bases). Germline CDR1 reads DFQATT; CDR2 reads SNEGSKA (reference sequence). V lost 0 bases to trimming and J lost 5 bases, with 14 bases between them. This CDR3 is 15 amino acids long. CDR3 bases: TGCAGTGCTAGAGACGGGGTTAGGAGGAACAATGAGCAGTTCTTC. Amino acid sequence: CSARDGVRRNNEQFF.

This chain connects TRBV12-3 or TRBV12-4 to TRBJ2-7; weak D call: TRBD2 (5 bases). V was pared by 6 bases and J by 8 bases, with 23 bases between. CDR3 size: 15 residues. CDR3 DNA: TGTGCCAGCAGGGACGACGGGGAAAGGCCACGGAAGCAGTACTTC. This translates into CASRDDGERPRKQYF.

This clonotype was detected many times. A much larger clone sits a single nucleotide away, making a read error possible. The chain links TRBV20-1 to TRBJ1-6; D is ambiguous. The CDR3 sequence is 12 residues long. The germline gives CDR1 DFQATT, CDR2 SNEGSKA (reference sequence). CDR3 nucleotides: TGCAGTGCTAGAGGTTACAATTCACCCCTCAACTTT. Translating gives CSARGYNSPLNF.

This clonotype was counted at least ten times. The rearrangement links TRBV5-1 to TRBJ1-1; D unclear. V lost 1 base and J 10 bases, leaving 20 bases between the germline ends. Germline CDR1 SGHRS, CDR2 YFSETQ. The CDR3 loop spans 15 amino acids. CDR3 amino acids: CASSLISMEAAGAFF. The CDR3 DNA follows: TGCGCCAGCAGCTTGATTAGTATGGAGGCGGCTGGAGCTTTCTTT.

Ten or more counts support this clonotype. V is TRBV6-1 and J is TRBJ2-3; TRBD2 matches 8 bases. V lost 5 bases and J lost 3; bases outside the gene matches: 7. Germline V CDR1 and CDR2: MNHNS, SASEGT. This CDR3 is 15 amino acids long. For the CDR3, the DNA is TGTGCCAGCAGTATTCCCGGGACTAGTACAGATACGCAGTATTTT. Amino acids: CASSIPGTSTDTQYF.

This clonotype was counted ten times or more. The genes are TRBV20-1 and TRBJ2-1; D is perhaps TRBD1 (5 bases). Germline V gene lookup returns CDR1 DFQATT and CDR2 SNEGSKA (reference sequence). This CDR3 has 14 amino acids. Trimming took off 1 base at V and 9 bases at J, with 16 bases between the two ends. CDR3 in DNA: TGCAGTGCTAGAGGGCAGGGTCAGTTAACTGAGCAGTTCTTC. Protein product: CSARGQGQLTEQFF.

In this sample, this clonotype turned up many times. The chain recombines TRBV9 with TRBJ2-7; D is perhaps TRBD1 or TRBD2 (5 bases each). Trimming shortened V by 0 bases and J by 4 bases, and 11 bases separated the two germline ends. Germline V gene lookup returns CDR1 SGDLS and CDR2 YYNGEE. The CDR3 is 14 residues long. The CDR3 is CASSVEEGNYEQYF. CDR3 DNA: TGTGCCAGCAGCGTAGAAGAGGGGAATTACGAGCAGTACTTC.

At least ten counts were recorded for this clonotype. The CDR3 DNA follows: TGCGCCAGCAGCTTGCCAGACGACATTCAGTACTTC. It yields the protein CASSLPDDIQYF. This chain connects TRBV5-1 to TRBJ2-4; D call uncertain. This CDR3 has 12 residues. Trimming removed 1 base from V and 8 bases from J, with 7 bases in between. Germline values: CDR1 SGHRS, CDR2 YFSETQ. Full variable domain (rest looked up from reference TRBV5-1 and TRBJ2-4): KAGVTQTPRYLIKTRGQQVTLSCSPISGHRSVSWYQQTPGQGLQFLFEYFSETQRNKGNFPGRFSGRQFSNSRSEMNVSTLELGDSALYLCASSLPDDIQYFGAGTRLSVL.

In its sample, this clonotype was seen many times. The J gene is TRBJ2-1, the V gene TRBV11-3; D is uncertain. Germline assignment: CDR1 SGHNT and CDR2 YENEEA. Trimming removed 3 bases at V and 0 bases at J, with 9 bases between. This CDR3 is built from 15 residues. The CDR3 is CASSLKDSSYNEQFF. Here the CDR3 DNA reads TGTGCCAGCAGCTTGAAGGATAGCTCCTACAATGAGCAGTTCTTC.

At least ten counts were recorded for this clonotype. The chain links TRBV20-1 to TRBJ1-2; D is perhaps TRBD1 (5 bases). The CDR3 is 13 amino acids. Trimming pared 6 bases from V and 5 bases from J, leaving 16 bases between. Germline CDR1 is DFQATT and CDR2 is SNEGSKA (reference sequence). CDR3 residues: CSAPALTGYGYTF. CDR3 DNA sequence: TGCAGTGCACCAGCCCTAACAGGATATGGCTACACCTTC.

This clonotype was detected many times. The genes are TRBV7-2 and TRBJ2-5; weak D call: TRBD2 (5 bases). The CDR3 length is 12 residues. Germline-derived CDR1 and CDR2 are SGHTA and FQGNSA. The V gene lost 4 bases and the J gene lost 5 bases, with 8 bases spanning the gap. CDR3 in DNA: TGTGCCAGCAGCTCCTCGGGGGAGACCCAGTACTTC. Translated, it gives CASSSSGETQYF.

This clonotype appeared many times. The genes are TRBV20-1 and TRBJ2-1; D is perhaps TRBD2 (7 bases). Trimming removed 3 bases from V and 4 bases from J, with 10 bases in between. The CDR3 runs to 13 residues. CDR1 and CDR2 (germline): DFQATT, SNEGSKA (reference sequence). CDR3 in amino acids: CSASGGPYNEQFF. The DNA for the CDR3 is TGCAGTGCTAGCGGGGGGCCATACAATGAGCAGTTCTTC.

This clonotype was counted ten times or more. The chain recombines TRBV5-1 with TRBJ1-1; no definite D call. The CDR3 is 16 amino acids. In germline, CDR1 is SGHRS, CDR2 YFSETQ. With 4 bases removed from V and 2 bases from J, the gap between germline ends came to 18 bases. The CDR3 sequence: CASSLYAFAVNTEAFF. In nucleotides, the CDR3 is TGCGCCAGCAGCCTCTACGCCTTTGCGGTTAACACTGAAGCTTTCTTT.

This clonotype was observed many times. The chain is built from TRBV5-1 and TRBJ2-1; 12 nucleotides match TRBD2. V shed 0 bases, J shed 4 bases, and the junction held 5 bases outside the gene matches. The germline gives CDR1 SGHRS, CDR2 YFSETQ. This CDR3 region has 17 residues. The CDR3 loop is CASSLARLAGGYNEQFF. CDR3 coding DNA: TGCGCCAGCAGCTTGGCCAGGCTAGCGGGGGGGTACAATGAGCAGTTCTTC.

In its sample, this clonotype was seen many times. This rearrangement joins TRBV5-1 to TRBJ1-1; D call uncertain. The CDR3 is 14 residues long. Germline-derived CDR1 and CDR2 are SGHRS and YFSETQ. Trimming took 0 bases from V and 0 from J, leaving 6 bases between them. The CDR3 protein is CASSLVRLNTEAFF. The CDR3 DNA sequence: TGCGCCAGCAGCTTGGTCCGATTGAACACTGAAGCTTTCTTT. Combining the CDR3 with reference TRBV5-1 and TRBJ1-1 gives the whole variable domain KAGVTQTPRYLIKTRGQQVTLSCSPISGHRSVSWYQQTPGQGLQFLFEYFSETQRNKGNFPGRFSGRQFSNSRSEMNVSTLELGDSALYLCASSLVRLNTEAFFGQGTRLTVV.

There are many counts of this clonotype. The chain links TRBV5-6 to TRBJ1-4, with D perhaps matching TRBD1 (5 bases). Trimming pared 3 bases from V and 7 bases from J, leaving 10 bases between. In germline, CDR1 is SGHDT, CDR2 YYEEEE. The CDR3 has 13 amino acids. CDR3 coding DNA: TGTGCCAGCAGCTCGGGACTTAGTGAAAAACTGTTTTTT. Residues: CASSSGLSEKLFF.

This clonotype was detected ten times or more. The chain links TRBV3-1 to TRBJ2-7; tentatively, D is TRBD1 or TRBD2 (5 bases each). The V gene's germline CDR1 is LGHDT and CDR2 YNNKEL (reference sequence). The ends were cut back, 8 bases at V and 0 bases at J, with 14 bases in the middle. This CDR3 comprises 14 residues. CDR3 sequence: CASGTGIYSYEQYF. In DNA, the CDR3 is TGTGCCAGCGGGACCGGGATCTACTCCTACGAGCAGTACTTC.

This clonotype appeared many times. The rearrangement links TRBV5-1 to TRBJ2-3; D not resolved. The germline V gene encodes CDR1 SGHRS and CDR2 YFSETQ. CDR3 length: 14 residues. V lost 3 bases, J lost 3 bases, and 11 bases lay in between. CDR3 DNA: TGCGCCAGCAGCTCAATGACGGTGACAGATACGCAGTATTTT. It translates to CASSSMTVTDTQYF.

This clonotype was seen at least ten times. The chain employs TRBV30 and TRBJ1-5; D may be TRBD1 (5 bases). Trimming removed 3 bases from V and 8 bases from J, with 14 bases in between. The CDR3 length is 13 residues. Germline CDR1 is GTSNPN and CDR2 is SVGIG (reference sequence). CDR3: CAWRVAGGEPQHF. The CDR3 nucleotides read TGTGCCTGGAGGGTGGCGGGAGGGGAGCCCCAGCATTTT.

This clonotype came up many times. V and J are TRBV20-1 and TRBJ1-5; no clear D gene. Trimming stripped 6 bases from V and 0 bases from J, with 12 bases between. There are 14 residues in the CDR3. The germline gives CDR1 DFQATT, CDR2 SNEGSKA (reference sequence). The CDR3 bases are TGCAGTGCCCCAGACCCGAATAGCAATCAGCCCCAGCATTTT. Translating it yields CSAPDPNSNQPQHF.